This T cell receptor (beta chain) appears in the sequencing data of a study of T-cell memory formation after mild COVID-19. Overall study results and limits: Shrinking CD4+ clones were chiefly CM and EM; CD8+ ones were chiefly EMRA. Some SARS-CoV-2-responding clones were already detected in memory before infection.

cDNA libraries for TCR alpha and TCR beta, carrying sample barcodes and UMIs, came from 5'RACE with constant-segment primers. In TCRdb, the 5' RACE reads were re-called with MiXCR into one record per CDR3 protein. Among a few hundred thousand distinct CDR3 sequences, less than 25% were seen once, and the ten largest hold around 8.4%. The sample holds a few counts of this clonotype. Its target is unknown. Trimming cost V 6 bases and J 4 bases, with 14 bases left between them. This CDR3 region has 14 residues. Germline CDR1 and CDR2: SNHLY and FYNNEI. Sequenced: PBMCs or a T cell subset sorted from them (not recorded which). The chain uses TRBV2 and TRBJ2-3; D is ambiguous. This receptor was taken from an adult woman who had mild COVID-19 (a few samples of this study predate the infection). Cell type and time point are not known. The DNA for the CDR3 is TGTGCCAGCAGGGCGGTCCTCTCCTCAGATACGCAGTATTTT. The encoded protein is CASRAVLSSDTQYF.